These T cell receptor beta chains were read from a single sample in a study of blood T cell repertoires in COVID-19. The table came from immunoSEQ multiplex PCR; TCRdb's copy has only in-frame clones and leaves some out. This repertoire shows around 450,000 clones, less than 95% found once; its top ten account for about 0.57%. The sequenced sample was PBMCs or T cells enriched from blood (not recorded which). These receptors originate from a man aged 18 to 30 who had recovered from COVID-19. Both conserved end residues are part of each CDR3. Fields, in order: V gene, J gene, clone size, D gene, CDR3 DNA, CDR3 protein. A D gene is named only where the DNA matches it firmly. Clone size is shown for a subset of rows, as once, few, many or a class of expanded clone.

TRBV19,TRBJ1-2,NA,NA,TGTGCCAGTCAGGACAGAGACGATGGCTACACCTTC,CASQDRDDGYTF
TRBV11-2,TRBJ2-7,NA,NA,TGTGCCAGCAGTTCCAGGGGCGAGCAGTACTTC,CASSSRGEQYF
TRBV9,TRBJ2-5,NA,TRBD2,TGTGCCAGCACCCGACTAGCGGGGCAAGAGACCCAGTACTTC,CASTRLAGQETQYF
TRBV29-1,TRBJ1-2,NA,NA,TGCAGCGTTGATGACAGTTCAGGCTACACCTTC,CSVDDSSGYTF
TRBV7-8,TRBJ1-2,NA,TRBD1,TGTGCCAGCAGCTCGATCCGGGACAGGGTAGCAGGATATGGCTACACCTTC,CASSSIRDRVAGYGYTF
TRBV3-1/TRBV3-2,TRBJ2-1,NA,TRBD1,TGTGCCAGCAGCCCCTGGACAGGGCCAAATGAGCAGTTCTTC,CASSPWTGPNEQFF
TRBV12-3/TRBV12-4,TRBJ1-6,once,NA,TGTGCCAGCAGTTTGGCGGGTTCACCCCTCCACTTT,CASSLAGSPLHF
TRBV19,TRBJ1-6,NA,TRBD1,TGTGCCAGTAGTATTACGGGACAGGGGAATTCACCCCTCCACTTT,CASSITGQGNSPLHF
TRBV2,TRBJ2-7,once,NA,TGTGCCAGCAGTCCAGGGACATTCGGCGAGCAGTACTTC,CASSPGTFGEQYF
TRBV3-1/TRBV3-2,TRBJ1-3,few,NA,TGTGCCAGCAGCCAAACCCAGGGAAACACCATATATTTT,CASSQTQGNTIYF
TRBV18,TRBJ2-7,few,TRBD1,TGTGCCAGCTCACCAGACGCGTGGACAGGGGTCCACGAGCAGTACTTC,CASSPDAWTGVHEQYF
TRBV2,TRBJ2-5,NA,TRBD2,TGTGCCAGCAGTGACGATAGCGGGAGGGAGACCCAGTACTTC,CASSDDSGRETQYF
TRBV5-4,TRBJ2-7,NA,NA,TGTGCCAGCAGCCCGGACACCCGCCCCTCCTACGAGCAGTACTTC,CASSPDTRPSYEQYF
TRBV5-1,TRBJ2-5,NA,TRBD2,TGCGCCAGTCATAGACTAGCGGGGCAAGAGACCCAGTACTTC,CASHRLAGQETQYF
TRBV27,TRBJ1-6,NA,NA,TGTGCCAGCAGTTTAGGAGGAGTTAATTCACCCCTCCACTTT,CASSLGGVNSPLHF
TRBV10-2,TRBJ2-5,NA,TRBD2,TGCGCCAGCAGCCTAGCGGGGGGCCCGGGTGTTGAGACCCAGTACTTC,CASSLAGGPGVETQYF
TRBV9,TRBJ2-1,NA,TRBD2,TGTGCCAGCAGCGAGGGAGGGCTAGCGGGAGAGCAGTTCTTC,CASSEGGLAGEQFF
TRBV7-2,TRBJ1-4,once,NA,TGTGCCAGCAGCTTAGTGGGAGCAACTAATGAAAAACTGTTTTTT,CASSLVGATNEKLFF
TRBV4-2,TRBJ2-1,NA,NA,TGTGCCAGCAGCCAAGAGTATTCTGAGCAGTTCTTC,CASSQEYSEQFF
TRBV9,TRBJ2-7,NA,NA,TGTGCCAGCAGCGTAGACGGGAGTATGTACGAGCAGTACTTC,CASSVDGSMYEQYF
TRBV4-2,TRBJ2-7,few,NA,TGTGCCAGCAGCCCCGGGACTTCCGACGAAGAGCAGTACTTC,CASSPGTSDEEQYF
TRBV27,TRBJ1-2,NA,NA,TGTGCCAGCAGTTCGACGGGGTATGGCTACACCTTC,CASSSTGYGYTF
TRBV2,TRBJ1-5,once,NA,TGTGCCAGCGCAGATCAGGGTGGCAATCAGCCCCAGCATTTT,CASADQGGNQPQHF
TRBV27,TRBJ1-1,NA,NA,TGTGCCAACCCCCACCCCCAACATCCGAACACTGAAGCTTTCTTT,CANPHPQHPNTEAFF
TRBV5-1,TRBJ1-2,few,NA,TGCGCCAGCAGCCTAGATCGGGACTTGACCTTC,CASSLDRDLTF
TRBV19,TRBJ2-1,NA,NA,TGTGCCAGTAGTAGAGGCAGGGACAATGAGCAGTTCTTC,CASSRGRDNEQFF
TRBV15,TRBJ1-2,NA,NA,TGTGCCACCAGCAGGGACAGTTTTCTCGAGGGCTACACCTTC,CATSRDSFLEGYTF
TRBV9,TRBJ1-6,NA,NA,TGTGCCAGCAGCGTCGGGGGGAAGGCACCCCTCCACTTT,CASSVGGKAPLHF